The 17 T cell receptor beta chains reported below all come from one sample, sequenced in a study of blood T cell repertoires in COVID-19. Sequenced by immunoSEQ multiplex PCR; TCRdb stores in-frame clones only, minus some. The table has approximately 400,000 clones, about four fifths seen once. The sample was peripheral blood. These receptors originate from a human donor with acute or convalescent COVID-19. The donor label of this sample is uncertain.

This clone came up once. The V and J genes are TRBV30 and TRBJ1-1; D possibly corresponds to TRBD1 (5 bases). This CDR3 comprises 13 residues. V gave up 0 bases and J gave up 4 bases, with 9 bases separating them. The V gene's germline CDR1 is GTSNPN and CDR2 SVGIG (reference sequence). The CDR3 nucleotides read TGTGCCTGGAGTGTGACGGGGGGCACTGAAGCTTTCTTT. It translates to CAWSVTGGTEAFF.

The chain couples TRBV19 to TRBJ1-6; possible D gene TRBD1, 6 bases. Per the germline V gene, CDR1 is LNHDA and CDR2 is SQIVND (reference sequence). This CDR3 region has 16 residues. V lost 5 bases to trimming and J lost 7 bases, with 18 bases between them. CDR3: CASSAVGGRQNSPLHF. The CDR3 nucleotides read TGTGCCAGTAGTGCCGTTGGGGGCCGACAAAATTCACCCCTCCACTTT.

The chain uses TRBV3-1 (or the pseudogene TRBV3-2) and TRBJ2-2; 7 bases line up with TRBD2. V lost 4 bases to trimming and J lost 2 bases; unmatched junction nucleotides: 4. Germline CDR1 reads LGHDT; CDR2 reads YNNKEL (reference sequence). The CDR3 is 15 residues long. The CDR3 nucleotides read TGTGCCAGCAGCCTCCGGGACTATAACACCGGGGAGCTGTTTTTT. This codes for CASSLRDYNTGELFF.

This chain links TRBV6-5 with TRBJ1-5; no firm D call. CDR1 MNHEY and CDR2 SVGAGI come from the germline V gene. Trimming removed 4 bases at V and 5 bases at J, with 9 bases between. CDR3 length: 13 residues. Here the CDR3 DNA reads TGTGCCAGCAGTTTGTCCGTTTATCAGCCCCAGCATTTT. This codes for CASSLSVYQPQHF.

This clone has only one observation. One end of the junction varies from germline; a read error may be responsible. The chain links TRBV30 to TRBJ1-2; D not resolved. CDR1 and CDR2 (germline): GTSNPN, SVGIG (reference sequence). The CDR3 spans 12 residues. The DNA for the CDR3 is TGCACCCTGGAAGACACGGACTATGGCTACACCTTC. Protein sequence: CTLEDTDYGYTF. The whole variable domain, remainder taken from reference TRBV30 and TRBJ1-2, is SQTIHQWPATLVQPVGSPLSLECTVEGTSNPNLYWYRQAAGRGLQLLFYSVGIGQISSEVPQNLSASRPQDRQFILSSKKLLLSDSGFYLCTLEDTDYGYTFGSGTRLTVV.

The genes are TRBV4-1 and TRBJ2-3, with D perhaps matching TRBD1 (6 bases). Germline-derived CDR1 and CDR2 are MGHRA and YSYEKL. The germline V and J ends were trimmed by 1 base and 2 bases, with 10 bases remaining between them. The CDR3 spans 15 residues. The CDR3 loop is CASSQAQGTTDTQYF. The CDR3 region has the DNA TGCGCCAGCAGCCAAGCGCAGGGGACCACAGATACGCAGTATTTT.

CDR3 nucleotides: TGTGCCAGCAGGTCGACAGGGAGAGCTTTCTTT. Translating it yields CASRSTGRAFF. The chain uses TRBV28 and TRBJ1-1; 7 nucleotides match TRBD1. The germline gives CDR1 MDHEN, CDR2 SYDVKM. The CDR3 totals 11 residues. Trimming cost V 6 bases and J 10 bases; bases outside gene matches: 5.

The chain uses TRBV5-1 and TRBJ1-1; maybe TRBD1 (6 bases). V lost 4 bases, J lost 4 bases, and 14 bases lay in between. The CDR3 has 14 amino acids. CDR1 SGHRS and CDR2 YFSETQ come from the germline V gene. This chain's CDR3 is CASSPQTGTTEAFF. DNA for the CDR3: TGCGCCAGCAGCCCTCAAACAGGGACCACTGAAGCTTTCTTT.

V usage is TRBV30 and J usage is TRBJ2-3; TRBD2 aligns across 9 bases. Germline CDR1 is GTSNPN and CDR2 is SVGIG (reference sequence). Losses at the gene ends were 0 bases for V and 3 bases for J; bases not matched to a gene: 13. The CDR3 loop spans 18 amino acids. CDR3 in DNA: TGTGCCTGGAGTGTAGCTAGCGGGATATTGTCTAGAACAGATACGCAGTATTTT. Its protein is CAWSVASGILSRTDTQYF.

The V and J genes are TRBV19 and TRBJ1-4, with 9 bases identical to TRBD1. The V segment lost 5 bases and the J segment 4 bases; nucleotides outside the gene matches: 5. The CDR3 is 15 amino acids. Germline V gene data show CDR1 as LNHDA and CDR2 as SQIVND (reference sequence). The CDR3 is CASSLPGQGNEKLFF. The CDR3 coding sequence is TGTGCCAGTAGTCTTCCGGGACAGGGTAATGAAAAACTGTTTTTT.

This chain links TRBV24-1 with TRBJ2-7, with TRBD1 as a possible D gene (6 bases). With 0 bases removed from V and 2 bases from J, the gap between germline ends came to 10 bases. CDR3 length: 15 residues. Germline CDR1 is KGHDR and CDR2 is SFDVKD. The CDR3 protein is CATSDLIGGTYEQYF. CDR3 bases: TGTGCCACCAGTGATTTGATAGGGGGAACCTACGAGCAGTACTTC.

The chain joins TRBV11-3 to TRBJ2-7; 13 nucleotides align to TRBD2. CDR1 is SGHNT, CDR2 YENEEA, per germline. The CDR3 extends over 15 amino acids. Germline trimming cut 3 bases from V and 3 bases from J; bases unmatched to any gene: 2. CDR3 coding DNA: TGTGCCAGCAGCTTGGGACTAGCGGGACTCTACGAGCAGTACTTC. Residues: CASSLGLAGLYEQYF.

V is TRBV30 and J is TRBJ2-2; no firm D call. The CDR3 runs to 12 residues. Germline CDR1 and CDR2: GTSNPN and SVGIG (reference sequence). The V end lost 1 base, the J end lost 3 bases, and 3 bases lay between the germline ends. The CDR3 reads CAWSAYTGELFF. Written as DNA, the CDR3 is TGTGCCTGGAGTGCTTACACCGGGGAGCTGTTTTTT.

CDR3 protein: CASSVGPGHDGTQYF. CDR3 nucleotide sequence: TGTGCCAGCAGCGTAGGCCCCGGACATGATGGGACCCAGTACTTC. V is TRBV9 and J is TRBJ2-5, with D possibly matching TRBD1 (5 bases). Deletions cut 0 bases from V and 7 bases from J, with 16 bases between. CDR1 and CDR2 from the germline V gene are SGDLS and YYNGEE. This CDR3 has 15 amino acids.

The rearrangement links TRBV19 to TRBJ1-6, with D unresolved. The CDR3 spans 13 residues. Trimming removed 3 bases at V and 11 bases at J, with 11 bases between. Germline lookup yields CDR1 LNHDA and CDR2 SQIVND (reference sequence). CDR3 protein: CASSILIAAPLHF. CDR3 coding DNA: TGTGCCAGTAGTATTTTAATCGCGGCACCCCTCCACTTT.

This rearrangement joins TRBV3-1 (or the pseudogene TRBV3-2) to TRBJ1-1; no clear D gene. Germline CDR1 LGHDT, CDR2 YNNKEL (reference sequence). Deletions cut 5 bases from V and 11 bases from J, with 30 bases between. The CDR3 covers 17 residues. The CDR3, as DNA: TGTGCCAGCAGCGATAAGGACCGGGATGGCCGAGGGCTGTGGGCTTTCTTT. Its protein product is CASSDKDRDGRGLWAFF.

The chain recombines TRBV28 with TRBJ1-6; 7 positions agree with TRBD1. The CDR3 runs 13 residues. The V gene end was trimmed by 10 bases and the J gene end by 7 bases; junction bases not matched to a gene: 7. From germline, CDR1 is MDHEN and CDR2 SYDVKM. Here the CDR3 reads CATMRDSNSPLHF. The DNA for the CDR3 is TGTGCCACCATGAGGGACAGCAATTCACCCCTCCACTTT.